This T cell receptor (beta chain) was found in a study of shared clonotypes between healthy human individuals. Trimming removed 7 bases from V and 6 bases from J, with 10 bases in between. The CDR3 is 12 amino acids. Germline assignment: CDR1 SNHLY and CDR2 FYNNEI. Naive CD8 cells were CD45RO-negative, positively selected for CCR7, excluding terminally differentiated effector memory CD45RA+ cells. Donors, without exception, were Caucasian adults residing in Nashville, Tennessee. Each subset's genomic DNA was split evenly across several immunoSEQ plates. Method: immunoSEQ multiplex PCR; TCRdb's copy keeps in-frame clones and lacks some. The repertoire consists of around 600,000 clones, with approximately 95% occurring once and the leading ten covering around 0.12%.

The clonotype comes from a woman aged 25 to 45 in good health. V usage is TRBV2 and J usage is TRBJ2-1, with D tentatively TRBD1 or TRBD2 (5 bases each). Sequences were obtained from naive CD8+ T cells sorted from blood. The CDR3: CASNRRLNEQFF. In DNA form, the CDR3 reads TGTGCCAGCAACAGGAGGCTCAATGAGCAGTTCTTC.